The clone carrying this TCR beta chain occurred a few times. The data were taken from a study of patients and donors after allogeneic stem cell transplantation. One entry per CDR3 protein, called by TCRdb with MiXCR from the RT-PCR reads. The sample comprises about 110,000 distinct CDR3 sequences, 35% of which are singletons, and under 30% rests with the top ten. The specimen sequenced was blood, either unsorted or a sorted T cell fraction (not recorded which). This clonotype was obtained from a human donor who was either an allogeneic HSCT recipient or a stem cell or donor lymphocyte infusion donor (not recorded which). It is not recorded whose cells these are; they may come from a transplant donor.

The CDR3 nucleotides read TGCAGTGCTACTGGGGGGGGCAATCAGCCCCAGCATTTT. It yields the protein CSATGGGNQPQHF. V and J are TRBV20-1 and TRBJ1-5, with D tentatively TRBD1 (5 bases). The CDR3 loop spans 13 amino acids. Trimming took 4 bases from V and 2 from J, leaving 9 bases between them. CDR1 is DFQATT, CDR2 SNEGSKA, per germline (reference sequence).